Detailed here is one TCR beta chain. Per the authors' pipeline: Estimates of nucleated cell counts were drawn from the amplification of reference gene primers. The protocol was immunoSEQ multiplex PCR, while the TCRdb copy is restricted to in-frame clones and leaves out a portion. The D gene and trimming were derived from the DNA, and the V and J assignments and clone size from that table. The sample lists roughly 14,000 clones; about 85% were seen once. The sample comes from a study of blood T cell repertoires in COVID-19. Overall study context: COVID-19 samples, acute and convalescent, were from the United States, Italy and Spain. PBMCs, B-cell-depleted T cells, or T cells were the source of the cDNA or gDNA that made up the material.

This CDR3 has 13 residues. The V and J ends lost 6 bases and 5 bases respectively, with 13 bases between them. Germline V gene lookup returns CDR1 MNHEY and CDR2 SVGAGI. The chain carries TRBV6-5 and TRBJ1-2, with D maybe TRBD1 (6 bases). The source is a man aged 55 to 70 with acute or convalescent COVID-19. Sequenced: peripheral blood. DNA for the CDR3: TGTGCCAGCAGCCGGGACAATAATTATGGCTACACCTTC. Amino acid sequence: CASSRDNNYGYTF.